These 29 T cell receptor beta chains came from one sample sequenced in a study of T cell changes during pregnancy in multiple sclerosis. Repertoires were generated with immunoSEQ multiplex PCR, while TCRdb's copy carries only in-frame clones and drops some. This sample has roughly 31,000 clones, with around 90% found just once. The material sequenced was CD8+ T cells from peripheral blood mononuclear cells, taken before pregnancy. The source of these receptors is a female donor with multiple sclerosis, enrolled in a pregnancy study.

This chain uses TRBV6-5 with TRBJ1-3, with D unclear. Germline V gene lookup returns CDR1 MNHEY and CDR2 SVGAGI. The CDR3 spans 15 residues. V was trimmed by 0 bases and J by 3 bases, leaving 9 bases between them. The CDR3, as DNA: TGTGCCAGCAGTTACTCTCCGGTTGTTGGAAACACCATATATTTT. Its protein is CASSYSPVVGNTIYF.

The V call is TRBV27, the J call TRBJ1-1; D is unresolved. Between the trimmed V and J ends, which lost 4 bases and 1 base, there was a span of 7 bases. Per the germline V gene, CDR1 is MNHEY and CDR2 is SMNVEV (reference sequence). This CDR3 contains 13 residues. The CDR3 here is CASSWAKNTEAFF. The CDR3 bases are TGTGCCAGCAGTTGGGCAAAGAACACTGAAGCTTTCTTT.

This clone was observed a few times. V usage is TRBV6-6 and J usage is TRBJ2-1; 8 bases align to TRBD1. The germline V gene encodes CDR1 MNHNY and CDR2 SVGAGI (reference sequence). This CDR3 spans 15 amino acids. J gave up 5 bases and V 1 base, and 4 bases lay outside the gene matches. DNA of the CDR3: TGTGCCAGCAGTTACTTCGGACAGGGCCACAATGAGCAGTTCTTC. It specifies CASSYFGQGHNEQFF.

The J gene is TRBJ1-2, the V gene TRBV5-4; 9 bases match TRBD1. The CDR3 has 15 amino acids. The trim removed 1 base at V and 4 bases at J, leaving 5 bases unmatched. CDR1 SGHNT and CDR2 YYREEE come from the germline V gene (reference sequence). The CDR3 loop reads CASSLRTGGAYGYTF. The CDR3 DNA reads TGTGCCAGCAGCTTGAGAACAGGGGGCGCCTATGGCTACACCTTC.

V and J are TRBV11-1 and TRBJ2-1; D may be TRBD2 (6 bases). Germline CDR1 is SGHAT and CDR2 is FQDESV (reference sequence). The length of the CDR3 is 13 residues. The V end was cut by 0 bases, the J end by 9 bases, with 9 bases between. CDR3 DNA: TGTGCCAGCAGCTTAGCGGGGCGGGGTGAGCAGTTCTTC. Residues: CASSLAGRGEQFF.

In this sample, this clone turned up a few times. The chain couples TRBV19 to TRBJ1-6; D might be TRBD1 (6 bases). Per the germline V gene, CDR1 is LNHDA and CDR2 is SQIVND (reference sequence). The CDR3 is 15 amino acids. Trimming removed 5 bases at V and 10 bases at J, with 18 bases between. The CDR3 sequence is CASSLQGSLGSPLHF. Here the CDR3 DNA reads TGTGCCAGTAGTCTACAGGGATCGCTTGGCTCACCCCTCCACTTT.

The chain couples TRBV5-5 to TRBJ1-3, with D possibly matching TRBD1 (6 bases). Germline V lookup: CDR1 SGHKS, CDR2 YYEKEE (reference sequence). The CDR3 covers 16 residues. V lost 4 bases and J lost 2, with 16 bases in between. The CDR3 here is CASSLGHDLPGNTIYF. The CDR3 region has the DNA TGTGCCAGCAGCCTGGGACATGACCTGCCTGGAAACACCATATATTTT.

This chain links TRBV6-1 with TRBJ2-7; D may be TRBD2 (6 bases). Germline V CDR1 and CDR2: MNHNS, SASEGT. The CDR3 spans 14 residues. V was trimmed by 4 bases and J by 3 bases, leaving 13 bases between them. The CDR3 region is CASSVAEEGYEQYF. The CDR3 coding sequence is TGTGCCAGCAGTGTCGCCGAGGAGGGCTACGAGCAGTACTTC.

A note on this clone: Relative to the germline gene, one junction end is altered; a read error may explain this. This chain uses TRBV6-6 with TRBJ1-2; D ambiguous. Germline assignment: CDR1 MNHNY and CDR2 SVGAGI (reference sequence). The CDR3 is made up of 11 amino acids. The CDR3 region has the DNA TGTGCCAGCAGTTACCTTAGGCAGGCTTCCTTC. Encoded protein: CASSYLRQASF.

This chain joins TRBV6-5 and TRBJ1-1; possible D gene TRBD1, 5 bases. From germline, CDR1 is MNHEY and CDR2 SVGAGI. This CDR3 region has 15 residues. The germline V and J ends were trimmed by 2 bases and 1 base, with 11 bases remaining between them. CDR3 sequence: CASSYGGDGNTEAFF. The CDR3 nucleotides are TGTGCCAGCAGTTACGGGGGGGACGGGAACACTGAAGCTTTCTTT.

This chain connects TRBV7-3 to TRBJ1-1; TRBD1 matches at 8 bases. V was clipped by 2 bases and J by 11 bases; unmatched bases: 7. Germline CDR1 SGHTA, CDR2 FQGTGA. The CDR3 sequence is 13 residues long. The CDR3 DNA reads TGTGCCAGCAGCTTAGGACAGGGAGGTCGGGCTTTCTTT. This gives the protein CASSLGQGGRAFF. The full variable domain, with the rest looked up from reference TRBV7-3 and TRBJ1-1, is GAGVSQTPSNKVTEKGKYVELRCDPISGHTALYWYRQSLGQGPEFLIYFQGTGAADDSGLPNDRFFAVRPEGSVSTLKIQRTERGDSAVYLCASSLGQGGRAFFGQGTRLTVV.

This clone was detected once. The chain links TRBV7-9 to TRBJ2-5, with a tentative D call TRBD1 (5 bases). The CDR3 has 13 amino acids. V lost 3 bases, J lost 2 bases, and 7 bases lay in between. Germline assignment: CDR1 SEHNR and CDR2 FQNEAQ (reference sequence). Here the CDR3 DNA reads TGTGCCAGCAGCTTTTCAGGGCAAGAGACCCAGTACTTC. It specifies CASSFSGQETQYF.

V and J are TRBV5-5 and TRBJ1-1; D is unresolved. V was clipped by 0 bases and J by 3 bases, with 3 bases between them. This CDR3 contains 12 residues. CDR1 is SGHKS, CDR2 YYEKEE, per germline (reference sequence). The CDR3, as DNA: TGTGCCAGCAGCTTGGCCGACACTGAAGCTTTCTTT. Translating gives CASSLADTEAFF.

The CDR3 DNA reads TGTGCCAGCAGGGACAGGTTCCTCACTGAAGCTTTCTTT. Amino acid sequence: CASRDRFLTEAFF. V and J are TRBV2 and TRBJ1-1, with 7 bases lining up with TRBD1. The germline CDR1 and CDR2 sequences are SNHLY and FYNNEI. The V gene end was trimmed by 6 bases and the J gene end by 4 bases; junction bases not matched to a gene: 5. The CDR3 extends over 13 amino acids. Complete variable domain (other parts from reference TRBV2 and TRBJ1-1): EPEVTQTPSHQVTQMGQEVILRCVPISNHLYFYWYRQILGQKVEFLVSFYNNEISEKSEIFDDQFSVERPDGSNFTLKIRSTKLEDSAMYFCASRDRFLTEAFFGQGTRLTVV.

The rearrangement uses TRBV29-1 and TRBJ2-1; 10 positions match TRBD2. From germline, CDR1 is SQVTM and CDR2 ANQGSEA. The CDR3 runs to 16 residues. V dropped 7 bases and J dropped 3; count of bases not matched to a gene: 12. This chain's CDR3 is CSARGSTSGVYNEQFF. The CDR3 DNA sequence: TGCAGCGCACGAGGTTCTACTAGCGGGGTCTACAATGAGCAGTTCTTC.

V gene TRBV7-9 combines with J gene TRBJ1-2; tentative D call: TRBD1 (6 bases). CDR1 SEHNR and CDR2 FQNEAQ come from the germline V gene (reference sequence). V was shortened by 5 bases and J by 7 bases, with 14 bases between the two germline ends. This CDR3 is built from 13 residues. The CDR3 spells CASSAGTSVGYTF. The CDR3 DNA is TGTGCCAGCAGCGCCGGGACATCGGTTGGCTACACCTTC.

V is TRBV19 and J is TRBJ2-6, with TRBD2 identical over 7 bases. Germline-derived CDR1 and CDR2 are LNHDA and SQIVND (reference sequence). The CDR3 covers 18 residues. V shed 7 bases, J shed 0 bases, and the junction held 12 bases outside the gene matches. CDR3 residues: CASTPRGVTPSGANVLTF. The CDR3 DNA is TGTGCCAGTACCCCCCGGGGGGTAACCCCCTCTGGGGCCAACGTCCTGACTTTC. The entire variable domain, with the rest obtained from reference TRBV19 and TRBJ2-6, is as follows: DGGITQSPKYLFRKEGQNVTLSCEQNLNHDAMYWYRQDPGQGLRLIYYSQIVNDFQKGDIAEGYSVSREKKESFPLTVTSAQKNPTAFYLCASTPRGVTPSGANVLTFGAGSRLTVL.

The chain employs TRBV10-1 and TRBJ2-1, with a possible D match to TRBD1 (6 bases). Germline values: CDR1 WNHNN, CDR2 SYGVQD (reference sequence). This CDR3 spans 13 amino acids. Trimming shortened V by 6 bases and J by 8 bases, and 14 bases separated the two germline ends. CDR3 sequence reads: CASSPTGIHEQFF. As DNA, the CDR3 is TGCGCCAGCAGCCCAACAGGGATCCATGAGCAGTTCTTC.

This clone showed up just a few times. The chain employs TRBV5-6 and TRBJ1-1; D call uncertain. The CDR3 loop spans 14 amino acids. Per the germline V gene, CDR1 is SGHDT and CDR2 is YYEEEE. The V end lost 1 base, the J end lost 4 bases, and 11 bases lay between the germline ends. CDR3 protein: CASSLLLRGTEAFF. Here the CDR3 DNA reads TGTGCCAGCAGCTTGCTGCTCCGGGGCACTGAAGCTTTCTTT.

The V gene is TRBV5-6, the J gene TRBJ1-2; 9 bases fit TRBD1. The J segment lost 1 base and the V segment lost 3 bases, leaving 4 bases of the junction unmatched. This CDR3 spans 15 amino acids. Germline CDR1 SGHDT, CDR2 YYEEEE. The CDR3 nucleotides read TGTGCCAGCAGCTCCTGGGACAGGGTTAACTATGGCTACACCTTC. This codes for CASSSWDRVNYGYTF.

The chain joins TRBV6-5 to TRBJ1-4; D unresolved. Germline CDR1 reads MNHEY; CDR2 reads SVGAGI. V lost 5 bases, J lost 7 bases, and 17 bases lay in between. This CDR3 comprises 15 residues. Here the CDR3 reads CASSQQVGLGEKLFF. As DNA, the CDR3 is TGTGCCAGCAGTCAACAAGTGGGCTTGGGTGAAAAACTGTTTTTT.

This clone was observed a handful of times. This chain joins TRBV28 and TRBJ1-6; D not resolved. V lost 5 bases, J lost 9 bases, and 23 bases lay in between. Germline CDR1 MDHEN, CDR2 SYDVKM. There are 17 residues in the CDR3. Here the CDR3 reads CASSPSSVVRPPSPLHF. CDR3 bases: TGTGCCAGCAGTCCCTCCTCGGTTGTGAGGCCGCCTTCACCCCTCCACTTT.

V usage is TRBV28 and J usage is TRBJ2-7, with D possibly being TRBD1 (5 bases). CDR1 is MDHEN, CDR2 SYDVKM, per germline. The CDR3 loop spans 17 amino acids. The ends were cut back, 1 base at V and 4 bases at J, with 20 bases in the middle. CDR3 sequence (DNA): TGTGCCAGCAGTTTATATCCCAGGGCAGGTGAACCATACGAGCAGTACTTC. Translation gives CASSLYPRAGEPYEQYF. The whole variable domain, remainder taken from reference TRBV28 and TRBJ2-7, is DVKVTQSSRYLVKRTGEKVFLECVQDMDHENMFWYRQDPGLGLRLIYFSYDVKMKEKGDIPEGYSVSREKKERFSLILESASTNQTSMYLCASSLYPRAGEPYEQYFGPGTRLTVT.

This chain connects TRBV9 to TRBJ2-4; D is possibly TRBD2 (7 bases). This CDR3 region has 14 residues. V lost 0 bases, J lost 8 bases, and 12 bases lay in between. Germline-derived CDR1 and CDR2 are SGDLS and YYNGEE. The CDR3 DNA follows: TGTGCCAGCAGCGTAGAGGGGGGGGCGGACATTCAGTACTTC. Translating gives CASSVEGGADIQYF.

The chain recombines TRBV18 with TRBJ1-3; D is unresolved. CDR1 is KGHSH and CDR2 is LQKENI in the germline V gene. There are 14 residues in the CDR3. The germline V and J ends were trimmed by 3 bases and 4 bases, with 10 bases remaining between them. Written as DNA, the CDR3 is TGTGCCAGCTCACCCATGGGCCTGGGAAACACCATATATTTT. Its protein product is CASSPMGLGNTIYF.

This chain connects TRBV28 to TRBJ1-1; no clear D. Germline-derived CDR1 and CDR2 are MDHEN and SYDVKM. The CDR3 length is 12 residues. Trimming removed 4 bases from V and 4 bases from J, with 7 bases in between. The CDR3 region has the DNA TGTGCCAGCAGTTACAGTGGCACTGAAGCTTTCTTT. This codes for CASSYSGTEAFF.

This clone has a single count. The genes are TRBV11-2 and TRBJ1-5, with D possibly being TRBD1 (5 bases). The CDR3 covers 13 residues. Germline V gene sequence: CDR1 SGHAT, CDR2 FQNNGV. V lost 0 bases, J lost 5 bases, and 5 bases lay in between. DNA for the CDR3: TGTGCCAGCAGCTTAGAAGGGGATCAGCCCCAGCATTTT. Translated: CASSLEGDQPQHF.

This clone was seen just once. The chain couples TRBV13 to TRBJ1-3; D gene uncertain. Germline CDR1 PRHDT, CDR2 FYEKMQ (reference sequence). The CDR3 contains 15 residues. V was cut by 0 bases and J by 4 bases, with 10 bases left in between. The CDR3 region has the DNA TGTGCCAGCAGCTTAGGGTTCCCCCAGGGAAACACCATATATTTT. Protein product: CASSLGFPQGNTIYF. Using reference TRBV13 and TRBJ1-3 for the parts outside the CDR3, the full variable domain is AAGVIQSPRHLIKEKRETATLKCYPIPRHDTVYWYQQGPGQDPQFLISFYEKMQSDKGSIPDRFSAQQFSDYHSELNMSSLELGDSALYFCASSLGFPQGNTIYFGEGSWLTVV.

This clone has only a few counts. The rearrangement joins TRBV30 to TRBJ1-1, with 10 bases aligning to TRBD1. V lost 3 bases and J lost 5; bases outside the gene matches: 3. The CDR3 is 13 residues long. Per the germline V gene, CDR1 is GTSNPN and CDR2 is SVGIG (reference sequence). In DNA, the CDR3 is TGTGCCTGGAGCGGACAGGGGGGAACTGAAGCTTTCTTT. Its translation is CAWSGQGGTEAFF.